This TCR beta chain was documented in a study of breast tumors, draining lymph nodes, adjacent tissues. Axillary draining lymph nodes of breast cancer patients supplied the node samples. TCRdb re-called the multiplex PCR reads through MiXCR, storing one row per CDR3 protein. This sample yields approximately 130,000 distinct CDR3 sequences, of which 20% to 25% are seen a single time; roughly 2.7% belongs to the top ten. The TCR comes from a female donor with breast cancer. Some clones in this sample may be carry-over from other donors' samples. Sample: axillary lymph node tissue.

The chain's CDR3 is CASSFPRAGGTDTQYF. Written as DNA, the CDR3 is TGTGCCAGCAGTTTCCCTAGGGCGGGGGGCACAGATACGCAGTATTTT. V is TRBV28 and J is TRBJ2-3, with 7 bases aligning to TRBD2. With 3 bases clipped from V and 1 base from J, the junction kept 7 bases outside the gene matches. Germline loops: CDR1 MDHEN, CDR2 SYDVKM. The CDR3 is made up of 16 amino acids.